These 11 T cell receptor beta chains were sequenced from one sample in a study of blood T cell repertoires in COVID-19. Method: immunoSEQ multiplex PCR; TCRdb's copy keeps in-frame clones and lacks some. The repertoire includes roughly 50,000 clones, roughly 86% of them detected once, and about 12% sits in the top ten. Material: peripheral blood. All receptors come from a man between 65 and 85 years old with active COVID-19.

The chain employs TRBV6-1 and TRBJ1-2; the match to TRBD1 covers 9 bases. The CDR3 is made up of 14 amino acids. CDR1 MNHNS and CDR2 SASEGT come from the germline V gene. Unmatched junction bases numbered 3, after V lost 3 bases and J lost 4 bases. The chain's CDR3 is CASSDTGGVYGYTF. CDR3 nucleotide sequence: TGTGCCAGCAGTGATACAGGGGGCGTCTATGGCTACACCTTC.

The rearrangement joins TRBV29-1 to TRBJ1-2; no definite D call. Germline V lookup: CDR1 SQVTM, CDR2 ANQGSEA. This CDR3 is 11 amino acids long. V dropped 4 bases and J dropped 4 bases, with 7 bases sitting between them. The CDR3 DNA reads TGCAGCGTTGCAGCGGCCTATGGCTACACCTTC. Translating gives CSVAAAYGYTF.

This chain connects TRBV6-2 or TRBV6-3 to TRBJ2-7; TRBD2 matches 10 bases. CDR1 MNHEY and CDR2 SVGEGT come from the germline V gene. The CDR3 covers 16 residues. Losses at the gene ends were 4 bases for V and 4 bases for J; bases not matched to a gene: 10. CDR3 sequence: CASSLAGGLRPYEQYF. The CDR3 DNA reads TGTGCCAGCAGTTTAGCGGGGGGCCTCCGCCCGTACGAGCAGTACTTC.

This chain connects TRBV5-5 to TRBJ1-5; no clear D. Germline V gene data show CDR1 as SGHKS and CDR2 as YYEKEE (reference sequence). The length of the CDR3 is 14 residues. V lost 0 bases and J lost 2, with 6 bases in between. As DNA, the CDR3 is TGTGCCAGCAGCTTGGTCGGGGGCAATCAGCCCCAGCATTTT. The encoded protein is CASSLVGGNQPQHF.

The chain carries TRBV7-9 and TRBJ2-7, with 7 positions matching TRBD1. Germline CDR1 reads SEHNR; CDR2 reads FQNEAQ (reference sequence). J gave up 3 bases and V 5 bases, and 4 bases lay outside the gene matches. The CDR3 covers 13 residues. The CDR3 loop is CASSRQGNYEQYF. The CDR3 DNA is TGTGCCAGCAGCAGACAGGGAAACTACGAGCAGTACTTC.

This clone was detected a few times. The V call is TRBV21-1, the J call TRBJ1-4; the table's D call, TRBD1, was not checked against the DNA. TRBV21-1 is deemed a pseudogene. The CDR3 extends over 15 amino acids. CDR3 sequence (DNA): TGTGCCAGCAGCGGACCGGGACAGGGGAATGAAAAACTGTTTTTT. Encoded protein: CASSGPGQGNEKLFF.

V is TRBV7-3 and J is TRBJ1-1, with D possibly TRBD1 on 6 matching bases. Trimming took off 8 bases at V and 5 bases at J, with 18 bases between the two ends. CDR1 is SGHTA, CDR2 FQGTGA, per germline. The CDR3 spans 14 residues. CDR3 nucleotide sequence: TGTGCCAGCGCCCCGGGGGGCAGGGGAACTGAAGCTTTCTTT. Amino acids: CASAPGGRGTEAFF.

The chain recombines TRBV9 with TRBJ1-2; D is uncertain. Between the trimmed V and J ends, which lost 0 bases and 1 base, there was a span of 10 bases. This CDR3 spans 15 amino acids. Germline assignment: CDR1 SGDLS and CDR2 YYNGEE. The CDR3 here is CASSVGVAGNYGYTF. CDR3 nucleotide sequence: TGTGCCAGCAGCGTAGGGGTCGCGGGTAACTATGGCTACACCTTC.

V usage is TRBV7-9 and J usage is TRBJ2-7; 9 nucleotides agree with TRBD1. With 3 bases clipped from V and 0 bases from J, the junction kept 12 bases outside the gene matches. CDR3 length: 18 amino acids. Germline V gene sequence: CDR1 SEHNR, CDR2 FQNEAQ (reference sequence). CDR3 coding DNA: TGTGCCAGCAGCTTCGGACCCACCGGGACAGGGAGCTCCTACGAGCAGTACTTC. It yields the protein CASSFGPTGTGSSYEQYF. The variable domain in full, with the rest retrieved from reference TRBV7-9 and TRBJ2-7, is DTGVSQNPRHKITKRGQNVTFRCDPISEHNRLYWYRQTLGQGPEFLTYFQNEAQLEKSRLLSDRFSAERPKGSFSTLEIQRTEQGDSAMYLCASSFGPTGTGSSYEQYFGPGTRLTVT.

CDR3 coding DNA: TGTGCCAGCAGCGCTCCCCCAGGGCTGGACACTGAAGCTTTCTTT. The encoded protein is CASSAPPGLDTEAFF. J is TRBJ1-1 and V is TRBV11-2, with D tentatively TRBD1 (5 bases). The CDR3 is made up of 15 amino acids. Germline V gene lookup returns CDR1 SGHAT and CDR2 FQNNGV. The germline V and J ends were trimmed by 5 bases and 3 bases, with 16 bases remaining between them. Using reference TRBV11-2 and TRBJ1-1 for the parts outside the CDR3, the full variable domain is EAGVAQSPRYKIIEKRQSVAFWCNPISGHATLYWYQQILGQGPKLLIQFQNNGVVDDSQLPKDRFSAERLKGVDSTLKIQPAKLEDSAVYLCASSAPPGLDTEAFFGQGTRLTVV.

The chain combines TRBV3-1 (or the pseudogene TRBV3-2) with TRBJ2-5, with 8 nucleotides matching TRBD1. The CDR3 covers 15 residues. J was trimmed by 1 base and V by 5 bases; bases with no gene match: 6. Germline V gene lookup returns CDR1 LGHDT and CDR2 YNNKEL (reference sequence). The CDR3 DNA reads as TGTGCCAGCAGCACGACCGGGACAGGCCAAGAGACCCAGTACTTC. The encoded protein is CASSTTGTGQETQYF.